The present entry profiles one TCR beta chain with its context. This record belongs to a study of radiotherapy plus CTLA-4 blockade in lung cancer. V was pared by 4 bases and J by 0 bases, with 6 bases between. The length of the CDR3 is 13 residues. Per the germline V gene, CDR1 is SNHLY and CDR2 is FYNNEI. The repertoire was sequenced with immunoSEQ multiplex PCR; TCRdb's copy has only in-frame clones and lacks some. The table includes 90,000 to 100,000 clones, about four fifths detected once. The sequenced sample was peripheral blood, obtained from a patient treated with radiotherapy plus ipilimumab. The clonotype originates from a human donor with non-small cell lung cancer who had a partial response to radiotherapy plus ipilimumab. Some clones in this sample may be carry-over from other donors' samples. The chain recombines TRBV2 with TRBJ1-2, with no clear D. CDR3 sequence: CASSGQTNYGYTF. DNA of the CDR3: TGTGCCAGCAGTGGCCAGACTAACTATGGCTACACCTTC.